A single sample gave rise to the 10 T cell receptor beta chains below, sequenced in a study of high-grade serous ovarian cancer treatment subgroups. Tumor tissue was taken before any definitive surgery or chemotherapy was given. TCRdb keeps only in-frame clones here, not all; method: immunoSEQ multiplex PCR. The data hold approximately 5,000 clones, with around three quarters observed a single time. Sequences were obtained from tumor tissue. These TCRs come from a human donor with high-grade serous ovarian cancer.

In DNA, the CDR3 is TGTGCCAGTAGTCGAGACCAAAATCGAAAGACCTATGGCTACACCTTC. It encodes CASSRDQNRKTYGYTF. This rearrangement joins TRBV19 to TRBJ1-2; D is ambiguous. V lost 5 bases and J 4 bases, leaving 20 bases between the germline ends. The CDR3 length is 16 residues. CDR1 LNHDA and CDR2 SQIVND come from the germline V gene (reference sequence).

The chain links TRBV5-4 to TRBJ2-7; D may be TRBD2 (6 bases). Trimming cost V 4 bases and J 2 bases, with 16 bases left between them. CDR3 length: 15 residues. Germline V lookup: CDR1 SGHNT, CDR2 YYREEE (reference sequence). Written as DNA, the CDR3 is TGTGCCAGCAGCCTACCTCTGGGCGGGGCCTACGAGCAGTACTTC. Protein sequence: CASSLPLGGAYEQYF.

In nucleotides, the CDR3 is TGTGCCAGCAGCGCGACAGGAAACACCATATATTTT. This codes for CASSATGNTIYF. The J gene is TRBJ1-3, the V gene TRBV5-6; D is unclear. Per germline, CDR1 SGHDT and CDR2 YYEEEE. This CDR3 spans 12 amino acids. V gave up 4 bases and J gave up 4 bases, with 6 bases separating them.

A few counts support this clone. This rearrangement joins TRBV19 to TRBJ1-6; 7 bases line up with TRBD1. CDR1 is LNHDA and CDR2 is SQIVND in the germline V gene (reference sequence). This CDR3 is built from 16 residues. CDR3 amino acids: CASEGTGTAKNSPLHF. Here the CDR3 DNA reads TGTGCTAGTGAAGGCACAGGGACAGCTAAAAATTCACCCCTCCACTTT.

The V and J genes are TRBV11-3 and TRBJ1-2; TRBD1 might be the D (6 bases). The CDR3 is made up of 18 amino acids. Germline assignment: CDR1 SGHNT and CDR2 YENEEA. V was pared by 4 bases and J by 3 bases, with 24 bases between. The CDR3 is CASSSSTRTAPWDYGYTF. CDR3 nucleotide sequence: TGTGCCAGCAGCTCATCAACCCGGACAGCCCCGTGGGACTATGGCTACACCTTC.

The chain employs TRBV2 and TRBJ2-4; tentative D call: TRBD2 (6 bases). The germline V gene encodes CDR1 SNHLY and CDR2 FYNNEI. There are 16 residues in the CDR3. Between the trimmed V and J ends, which lost 6 bases and 4 bases, there was a span of 19 bases. DNA of the CDR3: TGTGCCAGCAGCTATGCGCTAGCCGGGGGTAAAAACATTCAGTACTTC. Protein product: CASSYALAGGKNIQYF.

V and J are TRBV7-2 and TRBJ2-1; D unresolved. Deletions cut 3 bases from V and 7 bases from J, with 13 bases between. This CDR3 is built from 14 residues. Per the germline V gene, CDR1 is SGHTA and CDR2 is FQGNSA. CDR3: CASSFAGQGNEQFF. In DNA form, the CDR3 reads TGTGCCAGCAGCTTCGCCGGCCAAGGAAATGAGCAGTTCTTC.

The chain recombines TRBV15 with TRBJ1-3, with TRBD1 matching 7 bases. Per the germline V gene, CDR1 is LNHNV and CDR2 is YYDKDF (reference sequence). This CDR3 has 16 amino acids. V lost 0 bases to trimming and J lost 4 bases; unmatched junction nucleotides: 6. This CDR3 reads CATSRDRGGFGNTIYF. As DNA, the CDR3 is TGTGCCACCAGCAGAGATAGAGGGGGCTTCGGAAACACCATATATTTT.

The chain links TRBV25-1 to TRBJ1-1; TRBD1 matches 9 bases. CDR1 and CDR2 from the germline V gene are MGHDK and SYGVNS. Losses at the gene ends were 3 bases for V and 4 bases for J; bases not matched to a gene: 0. The CDR3 is 13 residues long. CDR3 DNA sequence: TGTGCCAGCAGTGAGACAGGGGGCACTGAAGCTTTCTTT. As protein: CASSETGGTEAFF.

This clone was counted once. The V call is TRBV6-5, the J call TRBJ1-1; D is unresolved. CDR1 and CDR2 (germline): MNHEY, SVGAGI. The V gene lost 0 bases and the J gene lost 1 base, with 12 bases spanning the gap. The CDR3 runs to 16 residues. In DNA form, the CDR3 reads TGTGCCAGCAGTTACTCACGTCGTCGGGCGAACACTGAAGCTTTCTTT. Translating gives CASSYSRRRANTEAFF.